One sample yielded the 27 T cell receptor beta chains listed below, sequenced in a study of CD8+CD57+ T cells in acquired aplastic anemia. The study profiled TCR beta VDJ and CDR3 using genomic DNA as template. TCRdb fed the reads into MiXCR, producing one record per CDR3 protein. The top ten hold 8% to 8.5% of the sample, which has over 100,000 distinct CDR3 sequences, 35% to 50% seen once. The sequencing sample was made of sorted CD4+, CD8+, or CD8+CD57+ T cells (not recorded which) from PBMCs. The source of these receptors is a human donor in good health, serving as a control.

This clonotype was detected many times. This rearrangement joins TRBV19 to TRBJ1-2, with 10 bases fitting TRBD1. CDR3 length: 14 residues. The J segment lost 8 bases and the V segment lost 3 bases, leaving 6 bases of the junction unmatched. Per germline, CDR1 LNHDA and CDR2 SQIVND (reference sequence). The CDR3 DNA reads TGTGCCAGTAGTATCGACAGGGGGCACGACGGCTACACCTTC. Its translation is CASSIDRGHDGYTF. Complete variable domain (other parts from reference TRBV19 and TRBJ1-2): DGGITQSPKYLFRKEGQNVTLSCEQNLNHDAMYWYRQDPGQGLRLIYYSQIVNDFQKGDIAEGYSVSREKKESFPLTVTSAQKNPTAFYLCASSIDRGHDGYTFGSGTRLTVV.

This sequence joins TRBV19 and TRBJ2-1; no firm D call. The CDR3 spans 11 residues. Germline CDR1 reads LNHDA; CDR2 reads SQIVND (reference sequence). V lost 3 bases, J lost 10 bases, and 7 bases lay in between. The chain's CDR3 is CASSISVEQFF. Written as DNA, the CDR3 is TGTGCCAGTAGTATCAGCGTGGAGCAGTTCTTC. Based on the CDR3 plus reference TRBV19 and TRBJ2-1, the full variable domain is DGGITQSPKYLFRKEGQNVTLSCEQNLNHDAMYWYRQDPGQGLRLIYYSQIVNDFQKGDIAEGYSVSREKKESFPLTVTSAQKNPTAFYLCASSISVEQFFGPGTRLTVL.

V usage is TRBV5-1 and J usage is TRBJ2-1; 9 bases agree with TRBD1. Germline values: CDR1 SGHRS, CDR2 YFSETQ. The CDR3 has 18 residues. V lost 5 bases and J lost 0; bases outside the gene matches: 12. The CDR3 protein is CASRELQGAFGSYNEQFF. CDR3 coding DNA: TGCGCCAGCAGGGAGTTACAGGGGGCGTTCGGCTCCTACAATGAGCAGTTCTTC.

V and J are TRBV25-1 and TRBJ1-5; 7 positions match TRBD1. Germline trimming cut 8 bases from V and 2 bases from J; bases unmatched to any gene: 3. Germline-derived CDR1 and CDR2 are MGHDK and SYGVNS. The CDR3 is 13 amino acids. The CDR3 loop is CASRGQGNQPQHF. The DNA of the CDR3 is TGTGCCAGCCGAGGACAGGGCAATCAGCCCCAGCATTTT.

The V call is TRBV20-1, the J call TRBJ2-7; D ambiguous. This CDR3 is 13 amino acids long. Germline lookup yields CDR1 DFQATT and CDR2 SNEGSKA (reference sequence). V dropped 0 bases and J dropped 6 bases, with 12 bases sitting between them. This CDR3 reads CSARDIVTTEQYF. The CDR3 region has the DNA TGCAGTGCTAGAGATATAGTGACAACCGAGCAGTACTTC.

This clonotype has a count of ten or more. This chain joins TRBV20-1 and TRBJ1-1; TRBD1 is a possible D gene (5 bases). Germline V gene sequence: CDR1 DFQATT, CDR2 SNEGSKA (reference sequence). The CDR3 is 14 residues long. Trimming shortened V by 2 bases and J by 0 bases, and 10 bases separated the two germline ends. DNA for the CDR3: TGCAGTGCTAGAAGGGGTGGGATGAACACTGAAGCTTTCTTT. Encoded protein: CSARRGGMNTEAFF.

This clonotype was observed at least ten times. This chain joins TRBV27 and TRBJ1-1; TRBD1 aligns across 12 bases. The J segment lost 3 bases and the V segment lost 2 bases, leaving 1 base of the junction unmatched. The length of the CDR3 is 15 residues. Germline loops: CDR1 MNHEY, CDR2 SMNVEV (reference sequence). This CDR3 reads CASSLGTGGYTEAFF. CDR3 DNA: TGTGCCAGCAGTTTAGGGACAGGGGGCTACACTGAAGCTTTCTTT.

This clonotype was found many times. V gene TRBV12-3 or TRBV12-4 combines with J gene TRBJ1-1; D not resolved. There are 12 residues in the CDR3. Trimming cost V 5 bases and J 5 bases, with 9 bases left between them. CDR3 in amino acids: CASSHLGTEAFF. For the CDR3, the DNA is TGTGCCAGCAGTCACCTCGGAACTGAAGCTTTCTTT.

The chain uses TRBV20-1 and TRBJ2-7, with TRBD1 matching over 8 bases. Germline V gene data show CDR1 as DFQATT and CDR2 as SNEGSKA (reference sequence). J gave up 1 base and V 4 bases, and 3 bases lay outside the gene matches. There are 13 residues in the CDR3. DNA for the CDR3: TGCAGTGCTAAACAGGGGGTTTCCTACGAGCAGTACTTC. Its protein product is CSAKQGVSYEQYF.

This clonotype has only a few counts. This chain uses TRBV10-3 with TRBJ2-5; 10 nucleotides match TRBD2. The trim removed 7 bases at V and 5 bases at J, leaving 7 bases unmatched. The germline V gene encodes CDR1 ENHRY and CDR2 SYGVKD. There are 14 residues in the CDR3. The CDR3 nucleotides read TGTGCCATCAAGAGCGGGGGGGCGTTGGAGACCCAGTACTTC. The encoded protein is CAIKSGGALETQYF.

This clonotype was found many times. This chain connects TRBV20-1 to TRBJ1-3, with D maybe TRBD1 (5 bases). V was trimmed by 6 bases and J by 2 bases, leaving 14 bases between them. The CDR3 is made up of 14 amino acids. The germline V gene has CDR1 DFQATT and CDR2 SNEGSKA (reference sequence). This CDR3 is CSAQASRAGNTIYF. CDR3 bases: TGCAGTGCCCAGGCGAGCAGGGCTGGAAACACCATATATTTT.

The chain recombines TRBV20-1 with TRBJ2-1; 8 bases match TRBD2. Trimming at V came to 4 bases and at J to 7 bases, leaving 6 bases not matched to a gene. This CDR3 spans 13 amino acids. CDR1 and CDR2 from the germline V gene are DFQATT and SNEGSKA (reference sequence). As DNA, the CDR3 is TGCAGTGCTACCTCTAGCGGGCCTAATGAGCAGTTCTTC. Translating it yields CSATSSGPNEQFF.

At least ten counts were recorded for this clonotype. The chain recombines TRBV19 with TRBJ1-1, with D unresolved. Per the germline V gene, CDR1 is LNHDA and CDR2 is SQIVND (reference sequence). V shed 1 base and J shed 1 base, with 7 bases lying between them. CDR3 length equals 14 residues. CDR3 coding DNA: TGTGCCAGTAGTATAGCAGAACAGAACACTGAAGCTTTCTTT. Translation: CASSIAEQNTEAFF.

A note on this clonotype: The final CDR3 position lacks the conserved phenylalanine or tryptophan, pointing to a likely read error. The chain uses TRBV27 and TRBJ2-1; D tentatively reads TRBD1 or TRBD2 (5 bases each). The CDR3 covers 14 residues. Between the trimmed V and J ends, which lost 5 bases and 6 bases, there was a span of 14 bases. The germline V gene encodes CDR1 MNHEY and CDR2 SMNVEV (reference sequence). The DNA for the CDR3 is TGTGCCAGCAGTCTGCGAGGGGAAAGCAATGAGCAGTTCCTC. Residues: CASSLRGESNEQFL.

This clonotype was seen only a few times. The rearrangement links TRBV20-1 to TRBJ1-5, with TRBD1 identical over 7 bases. The CDR3 is 14 residues long. Germline CDR1 is DFQATT and CDR2 is SNEGSKA (reference sequence). Trimming at V came to 3 bases and at J to 4 bases, leaving 6 bases not matched to a gene. The CDR3 here is CSASRGQLNQPQHF. The CDR3 DNA reads as TGCAGTGCTAGTAGGGGACAGCTGAATCAGCCCCAGCATTTT.

This chain uses TRBV7-2 with TRBJ1-6; D is undetermined. The CDR3 covers 13 residues. Per germline, CDR1 SGHTA and CDR2 FQGNSA. Trimming removed 8 bases at V and 4 bases at J, with 9 bases between. CDR3 protein: CASGWKYNSPLHF. CDR3 bases: TGTGCCAGCGGATGGAAGTATAATTCACCCCTCCACTTT. Combining the CDR3 with reference TRBV7-2 and TRBJ1-6 gives the whole variable domain GAGVSQSPSNKVTEKGKDVELRCDPISGHTALYWYRQSLGQGLEFLIYFQGNSAPDKSGLPSDRFSAERTGGSVSTLTIQRTQQEDSAVYLCASGWKYNSPLHFGNGTRLTVT.

On this clonotype: This may be a read error, as it is one base from a much larger clone. V is TRBV20-1 and J is TRBJ1-4, with D possibly TRBD1 on 6 matching bases. The germline V gene encodes CDR1 DFQATT and CDR2 SNEGSKA (reference sequence). The V end was cut by 2 bases, the J end by 8 bases, with 15 bases between. The CDR3 totals 14 residues. CDR3 loop: CSARRAGVGEKLFF. For the CDR3, the DNA is TGCAGTGCTAGACGGGCAGGGGTAGGGGAAAAACTGTTTTTT.

This clonotype has at least ten counts. V usage is TRBV6-1 and J usage is TRBJ1-4, with no clear D. CDR3 length: 13 residues. V lost 8 bases and J 8 bases, leaving 15 bases between the germline ends. Germline CDR1 reads MNHNS; CDR2 reads SASEGT. The CDR3 region is CASGLGRNEKLFF. Written as DNA, the CDR3 is TGTGCCAGCGGGCTAGGTCGGAACGAAAAACTGTTTTTT.

On this clonotype itself: Germline is not matched at one junction end, which may reflect a read error. The V gene is TRBV6-1, the J gene TRBJ1-1, with 7 bases fitting TRBD1. The V gene's germline CDR1 is MNHNS and CDR2 SASEGT. CDR3 length: 14 residues. CDR3 residues: CAISGQTGRTEAFF. CDR3 bases: TGTGCCATCAGTGGCCAGACAGGGAGGACTGAAGCTTTCTTT.

The chain joins TRBV29-1 to TRBJ2-2, with TRBD2 matching over 13 bases. J lost 4 bases, V lost 6 bases, and 2 bases had no gene match. Germline lookup yields CDR1 SQVTM and CDR2 ANQGSEA. This CDR3 spans 14 amino acids. CDR3 loop: CSVRLAGGTGELFF. CDR3 in DNA: TGCAGCGTCCGACTAGCGGGGGGCACCGGGGAGCTGTTTTTT.

This clonotype was observed at least ten times. This chain uses TRBV5-1 with TRBJ1-5; a possible D gene is TRBD1 (6 bases). CDR3 size: 14 residues. CDR1 is SGHRS, CDR2 YFSETQ, per germline. Between the trimmed V and J ends, which lost 4 bases and 3 bases, there was a span of 11 bases. CDR3 sequence: CASSPTGNNQPQHF. The CDR3 bases are TGCGCCAGCAGCCCGACAGGAAACAATCAGCCCCAGCATTTT. Together with reference TRBV5-1 and TRBJ1-5, the CDR3 gives the full variable domain: KAGVTQTPRYLIKTRGQQVTLSCSPISGHRSVSWYQQTPGQGLQFLFEYFSETQRNKGNFPGRFSGRQFSNSRSEMNVSTLELGDSALYLCASSPTGNNQPQHFGDGTRLSIL.

J is TRBJ1-2 and V is TRBV2, with D perhaps TRBD1 (5 bases). The CDR3 is 12 residues long. Between the trimmed V and J ends, which lost 6 bases and 8 bases, there was a span of 13 bases. Germline CDR1 and CDR2: SNHLY and FYNNEI. DNA for the CDR3: TGTGCCAGCAGGGCGGGGCGCCAGGGCTACACCTTC. Its protein is CASRAGRQGYTF.

This clonotype has ten or more counts. This rearrangement joins TRBV9 to TRBJ2-5; no clear D. Germline CDR1 and CDR2: SGDLS and YYNGEE. V lost 0 bases, J lost 4 bases, and 4 bases lay in between. The CDR3 totals 12 residues. The CDR3: CASSVGLETQYF. The DNA for the CDR3 is TGTGCCAGCAGCGTAGGGTTAGAGACCCAGTACTTC.

The chain combines TRBV29-1 with TRBJ1-2, with TRBD1 identical over 10 bases. The CDR3 has 14 residues. Unmatched junction bases numbered 6, after V lost 1 base and J lost 7 bases. Germline values: CDR1 SQVTM, CDR2 ANQGSEA. Here the CDR3 reads CSVEGGTGVGGYTF. The DNA of the CDR3 is TGCAGCGTTGAAGGGGGGACAGGGGTGGGTGGCTACACCTTC.

This clonotype occurred many times. The genes are TRBV20-1 and TRBJ1-1, with TRBD1 matching over 7 bases. Germline V lookup: CDR1 DFQATT, CDR2 SNEGSKA (reference sequence). The length of the CDR3 is 13 residues. V gave up 5 bases and J gave up 1 base; unmatched junction bases: 4. The CDR3 region has the DNA TGCAGTGCTCGCAGACAGGGGAACACTGAAGCTTTCTTT. This codes for CSARRQGNTEAFF.

This clonotype was seen a single time. The V call is TRBV4-2, the J call TRBJ1-6, with 11 bases identical to TRBD1. V dropped 0 bases and J dropped 9; count of bases not matched to a gene: 7. There are 17 residues in the CDR3. Germline-derived CDR1 and CDR2 are LGHNA and YNFKEQ. The CDR3 here is CASSQEGDGTGGSPLHF. The CDR3 nucleotides read TGTGCCAGCAGCCAAGAAGGGGACGGGACAGGGGGTTCACCCCTCCACTTT.

This clonotype came up once. The chain recombines TRBV19 with TRBJ1-5, with D perhaps TRBD1 (6 bases). The V end lost 6 bases, the J end lost 6 bases, and 18 bases lay between the germline ends. This CDR3 contains 15 residues. Germline assignment: CDR1 LNHDA and CDR2 SQIVND (reference sequence). The CDR3 DNA reads as TGTGCCAGTAGGGAGGGGGAGCGGGCAGTTCAGCCCCAGCATTTT. Translating it yields CASREGERAVQPQHF.